This T cell receptor beta chain was captured in a study of shared clonotypes between healthy human individuals. J lost 5 bases, V lost 1 base, and 8 bases had no gene match. The germline gives CDR1 MDHEN, CDR2 SYDVKM. This CDR3 has 16 residues. CD45RO-negative, CCR7-positively selected cells formed the naive CD8 fraction, excluding terminally differentiated effector memory CD45RA+ cells. The method was immunoSEQ multiplex PCR; TCRdb's version includes in-frame clones alone and lacks a portion of them. The sample lists 2 million to 2.5 million clones; approximately 95% were seen once. Sequencing input: naive CD8+ T cells sorted from blood. V usage is TRBV28 and J usage is TRBJ2-7; TRBD1 aligns across 10 bases. This receptor was obtained from a man between 18 and 35 years old in good health. CDR3 in DNA: TGTGCCAGCAGTTTATTCTCCGGGACAGGGGTGGACGAGCAGTACTTC. Translating it yields CASSLFSGTGVDEQYF.